These 6 T cell receptor beta chains share one sample of origin, sequenced in a study of T cells in Graves' hyperthyroidism and ophthalmopathy. RNA transcripts served as the template for amplifying TCR beta CDR3 regions. The study used the HTBI primer set for a first-round RT-PCR of the TCR CDR3. In TCRdb, the multiplex PCR reads were re-called with MiXCR into one record per CDR3 protein. The table has roughly 400,000 distinct CDR3 sequences, about 14% seen once; the top ten hold 28%. Specimen: blood. All receptors derive from a man between 45 and 60 years old with Graves' ophthalmopathy.

This chain links TRBV15 with TRBJ2-1; 13 bases fit TRBD2. J gave up 9 bases and V 3 bases, and 8 bases lay outside the gene matches. Germline CDR1 reads LNHNV; CDR2 reads YYDKDF (reference sequence). CDR3 length: 16 residues. DNA of the CDR3: TGTGCCACCAGCAGTCAGGGGACTAGCGGGACCCTTGAGCAGTTCTTC. Amino acids: CATSSQGTSGTLEQFF.

The table lists this clonotype with a few counts. The gene calls are TRBV5-1 and TRBJ2-1; D is tentatively TRBD1 or TRBD2 (5 bases each). Germline V gene sequence: CDR1 SGHRS, CDR2 YFSETQ. V was trimmed by 1 base and J by 8 bases, leaving 16 bases between them. This CDR3 contains 15 residues. CDR3 residues: CASSLTGALFDEQFF. CDR3 nucleotide sequence: TGCGCCAGCAGCTTGACCGGGGCTTTATTCGATGAGCAGTTCTTC.

This clonotype showed up just a few times. The V and J genes are TRBV3-1 and TRBJ2-2; the D gene is possibly TRBD2 (5 bases). This CDR3 region has 14 residues. Trimming shortened V by 1 base and J by 7 bases, and 10 bases separated the two germline ends. Germline V CDR1 and CDR2: LGHDT, YNNKEL (reference sequence). DNA of the CDR3: TGTGCCAGCAGCCAAGTAGGCGGGTACGGGGAGCTGTTTTTT. Translation: CASSQVGGYGELFF. Using reference TRBV3-1 and TRBJ2-2 for the parts outside the CDR3, the full variable domain is DTAVSQTPKYLVTQMGNDKSIKCEQNLGHDTMYWYKQDSKKFLKIMFSYNNKELIINETVPNRFSPKSPDKAHLNLHINSLELGDSAVYFCASSQVGGYGELFFGEGSRLTVL.

This clonotype was seen ten or more times. The gene calls are TRBV24-1 and TRBJ2-7; the match to TRBD1 covers 10 bases. Germline values: CDR1 KGHDR, CDR2 SFDVKD. The CDR3 consists of 15 residues. Trimming cost V 3 bases and J 4 bases; bases outside gene matches: 5. This CDR3 is CATSDPRTGGYEQYF. CDR3 nucleotide sequence: TGTGCCACCAGTGATCCCCGGACAGGGGGTTACGAGCAGTACTTC.

The chain is built from TRBV6-1 and TRBJ2-2; D may be TRBD1 (6 bases). This CDR3 is built from 15 residues. Germline CDR1 reads MNHNS; CDR2 reads SASEGT. V shed 6 bases and J shed 6 bases, with 17 bases lying between them. CDR3 region: CASSTSQGSPGELFF. The DNA for the CDR3 is TGTGCCAGCAGCACCTCGCAGGGGTCGCCCGGGGAGCTGTTTTTT.

In its sample, this clonotype was seen a few times. The chain joins TRBV9 to TRBJ2-3; maybe TRBD2 (6 bases). Germline CDR1 SGDLS, CDR2 YYNGEE. V was cut by 0 bases and J by 0 bases, with 17 bases left in between. The CDR3 is made up of 18 amino acids. The CDR3, as DNA: TGTGCCAGCAGCGTAGGCAGCGGGCAGAACCCTAGCACAGATACGCAGTATTTT. It is translated as CASSVGSGQNPSTDTQYF.